The present T cell receptor beta chain was sequenced within a study of post-analysis software for immune sequencing data. The CDR3 has 14 residues. The V gene's germline CDR1 is SQVTM and CDR2 ANQGSEA. Unique molecular identifiers were present in the TCR beta cDNA libraries. From approximately 0.95 to 9.8 million T cells, 500,000 or so cDNA molecules were obtained. TCRdb passed the PCR reads through MiXCR, listing each CDR3 protein once. The sample consists of 400,000 to 500,000 distinct CDR3 sequences, roughly 38% of them appearing once. Overall study findings and caveats: Strong co-clustering by F measure was seen for same-batch samples. Four or five TRBV segments, TRBV5-6, TRBV5-1 and TRBV20-1 among them, were found more frequent in patients than controls. Compared against controls, patients with multiple sclerosis displayed significantly lower normalized Chao1 diversity.

This clonotype turned up a few times. The antigen remains undetermined. An end of the junction does not agree with germline; a read error may underlie this. This clonotype was obtained from a girl aged 2-10 years with multiple sclerosis. Material: blood. The chain uses TRBV29-1 and TRBJ1-1; D is unclear. The CDR3 DNA is TGCAGCGTTCGCCCCCGCCTAACGAACGCTGAAGCTTTCTTT. It codes for CSVRPRLTNAEAFF. The full variable domain, with the rest looked up from reference TRBV29-1 and TRBJ1-1, is SAVISQKPSRDICQRGTSLTIQCQVDSQVTMMFWYRQQPGQSLTLIATANQGSEATYESGFVIDKFPISRPNLTFSTLTVSNMSPEDSSIYLCSVRPRLTNAEAFFGQGTRLTVV.